The source of this T cell receptor (beta chain) is a study of blood T cells in healthy people across ages. At least 7 million PBMCs were isolated per sample. Whole-study findings and limits: Age advanced and TCR beta diversity per million T cells fell, roughly linearly. Unknown CMV status may confound age-related changes in expanded clones.

V was clipped by 2 bases and J by 0 bases, with 10 bases between them. The CDR3 extends over 15 amino acids. CDR1 is MDHEN and CDR2 is SYDVKM in the germline V gene. The use of a sample-barcoded 5' primer and a J-beta primer mix characterized a second PCR of roughly 6 to 11 cycles. Every sample produced at least 2.5 million CDR3-containing paired-end reads. Each CDR3 protein gets one entry after TCRdb re-called the 5' RACE reads with MiXCR. The table shows hundreds of thousands of distinct CDR3 sequences, with 58% occurring only once. This clonotype was counted at least ten times. Its target is not known.

The source of this sequence is a man in his sixties in good health. The sample consisted of blood. The chain couples TRBV28 to TRBJ1-1; tentative D call: TRBD1 (5 bases). For the CDR3, the DNA is TGTGCCAGCAGTTTAGGGGGGGGGATGAACACTGAAGCTTTCTTT. Protein: CASSLGGGMNTEAFF.